One and the same sample provided the 28 T cell receptor beta chains below, sequenced in a study of blood T cell repertoires in COVID-19 (dated by TCRdb to the early 2020s). Libraries were prepared through the immunoSEQ multiplex PCR assay. TCRdb took this table from immuneACCESS and kept in-frame rearrangements with V and J called. Such tables lack part of the clones; where checked against another copy, unresolved V genes explain under half of the gap, and the rest is unexplained. In all, the sample holds tens of thousands of clones, and around 86% of those were seen once. Of the sample, approximately 0.99% falls within the top ten clones. The sequencing sample was made of peripheral blood. The source is a man aged 65 to 79 with acute or convalescent COVID-19.

The chain has TRBV5-1 and TRBJ2-2; D is unresolved. The germline CDR1 and CDR2 sequences are SGHRS and YFSETQ. V was trimmed by 7 bases and J by 0 bases, leaving 13 bases between them. This CDR3 has 15 amino acids. The CDR3 coding sequence is TGCGCCAGCCTTCTCGAGGCGACGAACACCGGGGAGCTGTTTTTT. Protein sequence: CASLLEATNTGELFF.

This chain uses TRBV6-4 with TRBJ2-7; a possible D gene is TRBD1 (5 bases). There are 14 residues in the CDR3. V shed 4 bases and J shed 0 bases, with 10 bases lying between them. The V gene's germline CDR1 is MRHNA and CDR2 SNTAGT. The CDR3 loop is CASSARDSSYEQYF. In nucleotides, the CDR3 is TGTGCCAGCAGTGCAAGAGACAGCTCCTACGAGCAGTACTTC.

The chain carries TRBV6-5 and TRBJ1-1, with 10 positions matching TRBD1. There are 15 residues in the CDR3. V shed 6 bases and J 4 bases; nucleotides not matched to a gene: 8. Germline lookup yields CDR1 MNHEY and CDR2 SVGAGI. The CDR3 here is CASSRQTGGGTEAFF. CDR3 DNA: TGTGCCAGCAGCCGCCAGACAGGGGGCGGCACTGAAGCTTTCTTT.

This clone appeared once. The V and J genes are TRBV18 and TRBJ1-3; 7 bases are shared with TRBD1. Germline V gene data show CDR1 as KGHSH and CDR2 as LQKENI. This CDR3 has 15 amino acids. The junction had 5 bases not matched to a gene; V was cut back by 6 bases and J by 0 bases. CDR3 protein: CASSQNRGSGNTIYF. Here the CDR3 DNA reads TGTGCCAGCTCTCAAAACAGGGGCTCTGGAAACACCATATATTTT.

The V call is TRBV19, the J call TRBJ2-2, with TRBD1 identical over 7 bases. Germline V gene sequence: CDR1 LNHDA, CDR2 SQIVND (reference sequence). This CDR3 comprises 13 residues. The trim removed 5 bases at V and 7 bases at J, leaving 4 bases unmatched. CDR3 amino acids: CASSQDRVGELFF. CDR3 in DNA: TGTGCCAGTAGTCAAGACAGGGTCGGGGAGCTGTTTTTT.

As concerns this clone: Other DNA sequences in the same sample also yield this CDR3. CDR3 protein: CASSSGFDTEAFF. CDR3 in DNA: TGTGCCAGCAGTTCCGGGTTTGACACTGAAGCTTTCTTT. The chain carries TRBV28 and TRBJ1-1, with D uncertain. CDR1 and CDR2 (germline): MDHEN, SYDVKM. V shed 4 bases and J shed 3 bases, with 9 bases lying between them. This CDR3 contains 13 residues.

This chain joins TRBV10-2 and TRBJ2-7; D ambiguous. Germline assignment: CDR1 WSHSY and CDR2 SAAADI. CDR3 length equals 16 residues. Between the trimmed V and J ends, which lost 0 bases and 6 bases, there was a span of 18 bases. This chain's CDR3 is CASSESPGFLLGEQYF. In DNA, the CDR3 is TGCGCCAGCAGTGAGTCCCCCGGGTTTCTCCTGGGCGAGCAGTACTTC.

The chain uses TRBV7-9 and TRBJ2-3; 10 bases map to TRBD2. V lost 4 bases and J lost 4; bases outside the gene matches: 2. Germline CDR1 SEHNR, CDR2 FQNEAQ (reference sequence). This CDR3 comprises 14 residues. CDR3 DNA sequence: TGTGCCAGCAGCTGGGGGACTAGCGCAGATACGCAGTATTTT. This encodes CASSWGTSADTQYF.

This chain uses TRBV7-7 with TRBJ1-5; D uncertain. CDR1 and CDR2 from the germline V gene are SSHAT and FNYEAQ (reference sequence). The CDR3 has 19 amino acids. V lost 1 base and J lost 0, with 19 bases in between. This CDR3 reads CASSLVKQRGDYSNQPQHF. The CDR3 DNA reads TGTGCCAGCAGCTTAGTTAAACAGCGGGGAGACTATAGCAATCAGCCCCAGCATTTT.

V is TRBV6-1 and J is TRBJ1-4, with D possibly TRBD1 on 5 matching bases. The germline V gene encodes CDR1 MNHNS and CDR2 SASEGT. The length of the CDR3 is 14 residues. Trimming left V 2 bases short and J 6 bases short, with 10 bases between. CDR3 region: CASSESRGYEKLFF. The CDR3 DNA reads TGTGCCAGCAGTGAATCCCGGGGGTATGAAAAACTGTTTTTT.

This clone was seen a few times. This rearrangement joins TRBV27 to TRBJ1-6; D unresolved. Looked up from germline, CDR1 is MNHEY and CDR2 is SMNVEV (reference sequence). Deletions cut 1 base from V and 13 bases from J, with 17 bases between. The length of the CDR3 is 15 residues. CDR3 in amino acids: CASSLFGEPGAPLHF. The CDR3 DNA reads TGTGCCAGCAGTTTATTTGGGGAGCCGGGTGCCCCCCTCCACTTT.

For the CDR3, the DNA is TGTGCCAGCGGACAGACCCATAGAAATGAGCAGTTCTTC. The encoded protein is CASGQTHRNEQFF. The J gene is TRBJ2-1, the V gene TRBV28, with D perhaps matching TRBD1 (6 bases). Germline loops: CDR1 MDHEN, CDR2 SYDVKM. Deletions cut 8 bases from V and 7 bases from J, with 15 bases between. This CDR3 contains 13 residues.

The table lists this clone with a count of one. The chain couples TRBV5-1 to TRBJ2-1; a possible D gene is TRBD1 (7 bases). CDR1 is SGHRS, CDR2 YFSETQ, per germline. The CDR3 is 14 residues long. Trimming removed 4 bases at V and 7 bases at J, with 15 bases between. The chain's CDR3 is CASSTPTGTNEQFF. The CDR3 region has the DNA TGCGCCAGCAGCACGCCGACAGGGACTAATGAGCAGTTCTTC. Full variable domain (rest looked up from reference TRBV5-1 and TRBJ2-1): KAGVTQTPRYLIKTRGQQVTLSCSPISGHRSVSWYQQTPGQGLQFLFEYFSETQRNKGNFPGRFSGRQFSNSRSEMNVSTLELGDSALYLCASSTPTGTNEQFFGPGTRLTVL.

This sequence joins TRBV6-5 and TRBJ1-5; 11 bases map to TRBD1. Germline assignment: CDR1 MNHEY and CDR2 SVGAGI. The CDR3 loop spans 15 amino acids. The trim removed 6 bases at V and 2 bases at J, leaving 3 bases unmatched. The CDR3 nucleotides are TGTGCCAGCAGGCCGGACAGGGGGCGCAATCAGCCCCAGCATTTT. Translating it yields CASRPDRGRNQPQHF.

This chain connects TRBV28 to TRBJ1-3; D remains ambiguous. Trimming took 3 bases from V and 0 from J, leaving 18 bases between them. The CDR3 is 18 amino acids. Germline CDR1 reads MDHEN; CDR2 reads SYDVKM. CDR3 region: CASSFNLRETSSGNTIYF. DNA for the CDR3: TGTGCCAGCAGTTTCAATCTGAGAGAAACGAGCTCTGGAAACACCATATATTTT. Looking up the rest from reference TRBV28 and TRBJ1-3 gives the full variable domain: DVKVTQSSRYLVKRTGEKVFLECVQDMDHENMFWYRQDPGLGLRLIYFSYDVKMKEKGDIPEGYSVSREKKERFSLILESASTNQTSMYLCASSFNLRETSSGNTIYFGEGSWLTVV.

J is TRBJ1-3 and V is TRBV19; the match to TRBD1 covers 7 bases. Trimming removed 10 bases from V and 0 bases from J; junction bases left unmatched: 6. The germline V gene encodes CDR1 LNHDA and CDR2 SQIVND (reference sequence). The CDR3 runs to 14 residues. For the CDR3, the DNA is TGTGCCACCGAGACAGGGAGCTCTGGAAACACCATATATTTT. Protein product: CATETGSSGNTIYF.

The chain carries TRBV3-1 (or the pseudogene TRBV3-2) and TRBJ2-7; no firm D call. The CDR3 has 11 amino acids. V was pared by 6 bases and J by 2 bases, with 5 bases between. The germline CDR1 and CDR2 sequences are LGHDT and YNNKEL (reference sequence). The CDR3 sequence is CASSSAYEQYF. The DNA of the CDR3 is TGTGCCAGCAGTTCTGCCTACGAGCAGTACTTC.

V is TRBV2 and J is TRBJ2-3, with 9 bases lining up with TRBD2. The CDR3 sequence is 15 residues long. Trimming took 4 bases from V and 4 from J; bases not matched to a gene: 6. Germline CDR1 is SNHLY and CDR2 is FYNNEI. The CDR3 sequence is CASSVPSGVADTQYF. CDR3 sequence (DNA): TGTGCCAGCAGTGTGCCTAGCGGGGTCGCAGATACGCAGTATTTT.

The V and J genes are TRBV18 and TRBJ2-5; possibly TRBD2 for D (6 bases). Trimming took 4 bases from V and 5 from J, leaving 11 bases between them. Per the germline V gene, CDR1 is KGHSH and CDR2 is LQKENI. CDR3 length: 13 residues. The CDR3 DNA reads as TGTGCCAGCTCACTGGGGACTTTGGAGACCCAGTACTTC. Encoded protein: CASSLGTLETQYF. Full variable domain (rest looked up from reference TRBV18 and TRBJ2-5): NAGVMQNPRHLVRRRGQEARLRCSPMKGHSHVYWYRQLPEEGLKFMVYLQKENIIDESGMPKERFSAEFPKEGPSILRIQQVVRGDSAAYFCASSLGTLETQYFGPGTRLLVL.

This clone showed up just a few times. CDR3 in DNA: TGTGCCAGCAGCCCACAGGTTTACGGCTACACCTTC. Amino acid sequence: CASSPQVYGYTF. V gene TRBV7-9 combines with J gene TRBJ1-2, with D maybe TRBD1 (5 bases). The CDR3 consists of 12 residues. Germline lookup yields CDR1 SEHNR and CDR2 FQNEAQ (reference sequence). Trimming pared 5 bases from V and 8 bases from J, leaving 12 bases between.

This chain links TRBV6-5 with TRBJ1-3; a weak D match, TRBD1 (6 bases). The CDR3 extends over 15 amino acids. Trimming took off 4 bases at V and 0 bases at J, with 10 bases between the two ends. Germline lookup yields CDR1 MNHEY and CDR2 SVGAGI. For the CDR3, the DNA is TGTGCCAGCAGTTCCGGGACATACTCTGGAAACACCATATATTTT. This sequence encodes CASSSGTYSGNTIYF.

The rearrangement uses TRBV5-6 and TRBJ2-7; D may be TRBD1 (6 bases). V gave up 0 bases and J gave up 3 bases, with 16 bases separating them. The CDR3 covers 16 residues. The germline V gene has CDR1 SGHDT and CDR2 YYEEEE. The CDR3 protein is CASSLAGGQLNYEQYF. The CDR3 DNA reads as TGTGCCAGCAGCTTGGCAGGTGGACAGCTCAACTACGAGCAGTACTTC.

J is TRBJ1-3 and V is TRBV5-4, with D uncertain. Trimming pared 0 bases from V and 5 bases from J, leaving 12 bases between. Germline V gives CDR1 SGHNT, CDR2 YYREEE (reference sequence). This CDR3 is 15 amino acids long. This CDR3 is CASSLVGRERNTIYF. CDR3 nucleotide sequence: TGTGCCAGCAGCTTGGTAGGGAGGGAAAGAAACACCATATATTTT. The full variable domain, its missing parts supplied by reference TRBV5-4 and TRBJ1-3, is ETGVTQSPTHLIKTRGQQVTLRCSSQSGHNTVSWYQQALGQGPQFIFQYYREEENGRGNFPPRFSGLQFPNYSSELNVNALELDDSALYLCASSLVGRERNTIYFGEGSWLTVV.

The chain recombines TRBV6-7 with TRBJ2-2; possible D gene TRBD1, 5 bases. TRBV6-7 has ORF status, its function being uncertain. V gave up 6 bases and J gave up 1 base, with 9 bases separating them. The CDR3 consists of 14 residues. CDR3 loop: CASSGQGNTGELFF. The CDR3 DNA reads TGTGCCAGCAGCGGGCAGGGGAACACCGGGGAGCTGTTTTTT.

V gene TRBV6-5 combines with J gene TRBJ2-3; a weak D match, TRBD1 (5 bases). V lost 3 bases to trimming and J lost 5 bases, with 12 bases between them. The CDR3 extends over 14 amino acids. Germline V lookup: CDR1 MNHEY, CDR2 SVGAGI. Here the CDR3 DNA reads TGTGCCAGCAGTTATGGGCAGGGAAGAGATACGCAGTATTTT. Its protein product is CASSYGQGRDTQYF.

V usage is TRBV7-9 and J usage is TRBJ2-3, with a weak D call TRBD2 (6 bases). This CDR3 contains 15 residues. Germline V gene lookup returns CDR1 SEHNR and CDR2 FQNEAQ (reference sequence). Trimming removed 5 bases from V and 2 bases from J, with 14 bases in between. DNA for the CDR3: TGTGCCAGCAGCGGTAGCGGCGGGGTCACAGATACGCAGTATTTT. Translation gives CASSGSGGVTDTQYF.

V is TRBV18 and J is TRBJ1-3, with no clear D. The V end lost 3 bases, the J end lost 1 base, and 13 bases lay between the germline ends. Germline values: CDR1 KGHSH, CDR2 LQKENI. The CDR3 totals 16 residues. The CDR3 region is CASSPGPPSSGNTIYF. CDR3 nucleotide sequence: TGTGCCAGCTCACCGGGCCCCCCTTCGTCTGGAAACACCATATATTTT. The complete variable domain, with remaining parts taken from reference TRBV18 and TRBJ1-3, reads NAGVMQNPRHLVRRRGQEARLRCSPMKGHSHVYWYRQLPEEGLKFMVYLQKENIIDESGMPKERFSAEFPKEGPSILRIQQVVRGDSAAYFCASSPGPPSSGNTIYFGEGSWLTVV.

The chain couples TRBV6-5 to TRBJ2-7; TRBD2 agrees at 7 bases. In germline, CDR1 is MNHEY, CDR2 SVGAGI. There are 15 residues in the CDR3. The trim removed 0 bases at V and 6 bases at J, leaving 8 bases unmatched. The CDR3 sequence is CASSYSRGGSPEQYF. The CDR3 nucleotides are TGTGCCAGCAGTTACTCGAGGGGCGGGAGCCCCGAGCAGTACTTC.